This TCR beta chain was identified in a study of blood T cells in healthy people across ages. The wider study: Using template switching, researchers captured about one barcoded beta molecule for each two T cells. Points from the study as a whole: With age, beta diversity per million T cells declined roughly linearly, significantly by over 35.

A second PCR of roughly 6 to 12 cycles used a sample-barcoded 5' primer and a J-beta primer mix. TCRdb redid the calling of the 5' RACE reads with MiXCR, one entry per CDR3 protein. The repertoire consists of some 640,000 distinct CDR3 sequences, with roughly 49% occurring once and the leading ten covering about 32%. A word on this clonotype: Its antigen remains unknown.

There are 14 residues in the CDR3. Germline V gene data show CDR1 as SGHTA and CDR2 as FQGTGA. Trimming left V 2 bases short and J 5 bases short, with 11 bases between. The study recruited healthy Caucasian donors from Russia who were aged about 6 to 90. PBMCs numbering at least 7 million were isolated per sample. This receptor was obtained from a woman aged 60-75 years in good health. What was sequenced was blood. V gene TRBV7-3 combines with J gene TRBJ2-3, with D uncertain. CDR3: CASSLGLNRDTQYF. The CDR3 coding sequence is TGTGCCAGCAGCTTAGGTCTAAATCGAGATACGCAGTATTTT. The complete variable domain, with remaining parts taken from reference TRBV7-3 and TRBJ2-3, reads GAGVSQTPSNKVTEKGKYVELRCDPISGHTALYWYRQSLGQGPEFLIYFQGTGAADDSGLPNDRFFAVRPEGSVSTLKIQRTERGDSAVYLCASSLGLNRDTQYFGPGTRLTVL.